These 31 T cell receptor beta chains came from one sample sequenced in a study of blood T cell repertoires in COVID-19. This table comes from immunoSEQ multiplex PCR, and its TCRdb copy is limited to in-frame clones, with some not included. The table has about 61,000 clones, about 80% seen once. Material for sequencing was peripheral blood. Receptors originate from an elderly man with active or convalescent COVID-19.

This clone was observed once. V gene TRBV3-1 (or the pseudogene TRBV3-2) combines with J gene TRBJ1-3, with 8 bases identical to TRBD1. Losses at the gene ends were 7 bases for V and 2 bases for J; bases not matched to a gene: 10. Germline V gene lookup returns CDR1 LGHDT and CDR2 YNNKEL (reference sequence). The CDR3 runs 16 residues. The CDR3 DNA is TGTGCCAGCAAACCAGGACAGGGAACCCCTGGAAACACCATATATTTT. This translates into CASKPGQGTPGNTIYF.

The V call is TRBV7-3, the J call TRBJ2-7; 8 positions match TRBD1. The length of the CDR3 is 14 residues. Trimming cost V 5 bases and J 3 bases; bases outside gene matches: 6. The germline V gene has CDR1 SGHTA and CDR2 FQGTGA. The CDR3, as DNA: TGTGCCAGCAGCGCCTACGGGACAGGCTACGAGCAGTACTTC. Amino acids: CASSAYGTGYEQYF.

This CDR3 is CASSYSSDRVMGYTF. CDR3 sequence (DNA): TGTGCCAGCAGTTACTCGAGTGACAGGGTAATGGGGTACACCTTC. This chain uses TRBV6-5 with TRBJ1-2, with 7 bases fitting TRBD1. V was clipped by 0 bases and J by 11 bases; unmatched bases: 12. This CDR3 has 15 amino acids. Germline V gene data show CDR1 as MNHEY and CDR2 as SVGAGI.

The rearrangement links TRBV28 to TRBJ2-7, with TRBD1 identical over 7 bases. V lost 6 bases and J lost 5; bases outside the gene matches: 7. The CDR3 consists of 13 residues. Germline lookup yields CDR1 MDHEN and CDR2 SYDVKM. The CDR3 DNA reads TGTGCCAGCAGGGGGACAGTGGTCAACGAGCAGTACTTC. This sequence encodes CASRGTVVNEQYF.

The sample holds a few counts of this clone. The chain carries TRBV13 and TRBJ1-6; 7 nucleotides line up with TRBD1. Unmatched junction bases numbered 10, after V lost 5 bases and J lost 9 bases. The CDR3 is made up of 15 amino acids. Germline lookup yields CDR1 PRHDT and CDR2 FYEKMQ (reference sequence). The CDR3 reads CASSPRRGPSSPLHF. The CDR3 coding sequence is TGTGCCAGCAGCCCGCGAAGGGGGCCTAGTTCACCCCTCCACTTT.

The chain joins TRBV5-4 to TRBJ1-1; 7 bases agree with TRBD1. From germline, CDR1 is SGHNT and CDR2 YYREEE (reference sequence). The V segment lost 6 bases and the J segment 3 bases; nucleotides outside the gene matches: 14. The CDR3 totals 16 residues. The CDR3 reads CASTAGTDNSYTEAFF. The CDR3 coding sequence is TGTGCCAGCACCGCCGGGACAGACAACTCATACACTGAAGCTTTCTTT.

This clone was found a few times. The V call is TRBV30, the J call TRBJ1-6; D perhaps matches TRBD1 (5 bases). CDR1 and CDR2 (germline): GTSNPN, SVGIG (reference sequence). V shed 4 bases and J shed 7 bases, with 14 bases lying between them. This CDR3 comprises 14 residues. The CDR3 bases are TGTGCCTGGAATCATCAGGGTGGGAATTCACCCCTCCACTTT. Protein sequence: CAWNHQGGNSPLHF.

This clone has a single count. This chain joins TRBV7-3 and TRBJ2-1; 11 nucleotides line up with TRBD2. CDR3 length equals 14 residues. Germline CDR1 is SGHTA and CDR2 is FQGTGA. V lost 5 bases and J lost 6; bases outside the gene matches: 3. CDR3 loop: CASSGGTSGNEQFF. CDR3 in DNA: TGTGCCAGCAGCGGAGGGACTAGCGGCAATGAGCAGTTCTTC. Complete variable domain (other parts from reference TRBV7-3 and TRBJ2-1): GAGVSQTPSNKVTEKGKYVELRCDPISGHTALYWYRQSLGQGPEFLIYFQGTGAADDSGLPNDRFFAVRPEGSVSTLKIQRTERGDSAVYLCASSGGTSGNEQFFGPGTRLTVL.

V is TRBV12-3 or TRBV12-4 and J is TRBJ1-5; D is undetermined. The CDR3 contains 12 residues. V lost 7 bases and J 5 bases, leaving 9 bases between the germline ends. This CDR3 reads CASTLRDQPQHF. As DNA, the CDR3 is TGTGCCAGCACCCTACGGGATCAGCCCCAGCATTTT.

The CDR3 coding sequence is TGTGCCAGCAGCTTAGGACTAGACCGTAAGGATACGCAGTATTTT. This translates into CASSLGLDRKDTQYF. The chain employs TRBV7-7 and TRBJ2-3; TRBD2 might be the D (6 bases). V was trimmed by 1 base and J by 6 bases, leaving 14 bases between them. The CDR3 is 15 residues long. Per germline, CDR1 SSHAT and CDR2 FNYEAQ (reference sequence).

The V gene is TRBV4-3, the J gene TRBJ2-1, with 9 positions matching TRBD2. There are 14 residues in the CDR3. CDR1 is LGHNA, CDR2 YSLEER, per germline. V shed 2 bases, J shed 6 bases, and the junction held 2 bases outside the gene matches. For the CDR3, the DNA is TGCGCCAGCAGCCAAATAGCGGGGGTCAATGAGCAGTTCTTC. Translating gives CASSQIAGVNEQFF.

This clone was observed a single time. The chain employs TRBV5-1 and TRBJ1-1, with 7 bases that match TRBD1. The germline V gene has CDR1 SGHRS and CDR2 YFSETQ. This CDR3 region has 18 residues. With V trimmed by 2 bases and J by 1 base, 14 bases remained unmatched. The CDR3 region is CASSFGNTGQASNTEAFF. CDR3 bases: TGCGCCAGCAGCTTTGGGAATACCGGACAGGCGTCGAACACTGAAGCTTTCTTT.

This chain connects TRBV12-3 or TRBV12-4 to TRBJ2-3; 7 bases line up with TRBD2. CDR3 size: 13 residues. With 4 bases clipped from V and 10 bases from J, the junction kept 8 bases outside the gene matches. In DNA form, the CDR3 reads TGTGCCAGCAGTTCTGGGGGGAGGGACGCGCAGTATTTT. Amino acids: CASSSGGRDAQYF.

This rearrangement joins TRBV11-2 to TRBJ1-5, with a weak D call TRBD1 (5 bases). This CDR3 has 14 amino acids. V was cut by 3 bases and J by 5 bases, with 11 bases left in between. Germline V gene sequence: CDR1 SGHAT, CDR2 FQNNGV. The CDR3 protein is CASSFGGGDQPQHF. The CDR3 nucleotides read TGTGCCAGCAGCTTCGGGGGAGGGGATCAGCCCCAGCATTTT.

The chain has TRBV4-1 and TRBJ1-1, with D perhaps matching TRBD1 (6 bases). The V gene's germline CDR1 is MGHRA and CDR2 YSYEKL. This CDR3 contains 16 residues. The germline V and J ends were trimmed by 1 base and 2 bases, with 14 bases remaining between them. The CDR3 loop is CASSQGDGGANTEAFF. As DNA, the CDR3 is TGCGCCAGCAGCCAAGGAGACGGGGGGGCCAACACTGAAGCTTTCTTT.

The chain uses TRBV11-3 and TRBJ2-7; TRBD2 agrees at 14 bases. Unmatched junction bases numbered 5, after V lost 4 bases and J lost 6 bases. The CDR3 covers 15 residues. CDR1 SGHNT and CDR2 YENEEA come from the germline V gene. CDR3 in DNA: TGTGCCAGCAGCTCGGGACTAGCGGGAGTCGGCGAGCAGTACTTC. Translating gives CASSSGLAGVGEQYF.

The chain uses TRBV4-1 and TRBJ2-7; TRBD2 might be the D (6 bases). V was cut by 0 bases and J by 5 bases, with 17 bases left in between. Looked up from germline, CDR1 is MGHRA and CDR2 is YSYEKL. The CDR3 loop spans 16 amino acids. The CDR3 reads CASSQDGTFGFHEQYF. In DNA, the CDR3 is TGCGCCAGCAGCCAAGACGGGACTTTTGGTTTCCACGAGCAGTACTTC.

This clone was picked up many times. The chain is built from TRBV4-1 and TRBJ2-6; D remains ambiguous. Germline V gene sequence: CDR1 MGHRA, CDR2 YSYEKL. Trimming shortened V by 6 bases and J by 0 bases, and 15 bases separated the two germline ends. The CDR3 covers 17 residues. As DNA, the CDR3 is TGCGCCAGCAGTACGACACCCACGGACTCTGGGGCCAACGTCCTGACTTTC. It yields the protein CASSTTPTDSGANVLTF.

The DNA for the CDR3 is TGTGCCAGCAGCTTAACTAGCGGGGCGGCCTACGAGCAGTACTTC. It translates to CASSLTSGAAYEQYF. The chain recombines TRBV11-2 with TRBJ2-7, with TRBD2 identical over 10 bases. The CDR3 consists of 15 residues. The junction had 3 bases not matched to a gene; V was cut back by 2 bases and J by 2 bases. The germline gives CDR1 SGHAT, CDR2 FQNNGV. Looking up the rest from reference TRBV11-2 and TRBJ2-7 gives the full variable domain: EAGVAQSPRYKIIEKRQSVAFWCNPISGHATLYWYQQILGQGPKLLIQFQNNGVVDDSQLPKDRFSAERLKGVDSTLKIQPAKLEDSAVYLCASSLTSGAAYEQYFGPGTRLTVT.

This clone was observed once. V and J are TRBV7-2 and TRBJ2-7; TRBD2 is a possible D gene (5 bases). Germline CDR1 SGHTA, CDR2 FQGNSA. This CDR3 contains 13 residues. The V and J ends lost 1 base and 6 bases respectively, with 10 bases between them. In nucleotides, the CDR3 is TGTGCCAGCAGCTTAGTCTCGGGGAGCGAGCAGTACTTC. This encodes CASSLVSGSEQYF.

This clone was seen more than once but under ten times. CDR3 nucleotides: TGTGCCAGCAGTTTATCCGGGGTTTGGAGAGATACGCAGTATTTT. This translates into CASSLSGVWRDTQYF. The genes are TRBV28 and TRBJ2-3; maybe TRBD2 (5 bases). Germline CDR1 and CDR2: MDHEN and SYDVKM. The CDR3 runs 15 residues. V gave up 1 base and J gave up 5 bases, with 13 bases separating them.

The rearrangement uses TRBV9 and TRBJ2-2; D possibly corresponds to TRBD2 (7 bases). There are 16 residues in the CDR3. V was shortened by 4 bases and J by 5 bases, with 18 bases between the two germline ends. In germline, CDR1 is SGDLS, CDR2 YYNGEE. CDR3 loop: CASSPWEGGGTGELFF. In nucleotides, the CDR3 is TGTGCCAGCAGCCCCTGGGAAGGGGGGGGTACCGGGGAGCTGTTTTTT.

V and J are TRBV3-1 (or the pseudogene TRBV3-2) and TRBJ2-1, with 10 bases fitting TRBD2. The CDR3 runs 16 residues. Germline V lookup: CDR1 LGHDT, CDR2 YNNKEL (reference sequence). The V segment lost 4 bases and the J segment 8 bases; nucleotides outside the gene matches: 11. CDR3 nucleotide sequence: TGTGCCAGCAGCCTCCGGGGGAGCGGGGGGGCCTATGAGCAGTTCTTC. Its translation: CASSLRGSGGAYEQFF.

The chain has TRBV2 and TRBJ2-1; D possibly corresponds to TRBD2 (6 bases). Deletions cut 6 bases from V and 5 bases from J, with 17 bases between. The CDR3 runs to 15 residues. Germline lookup yields CDR1 SNHLY and CDR2 FYNNEI. This CDR3 is CASRPRGNVNNEQFF. CDR3 nucleotide sequence: TGTGCCAGCAGGCCCCGGGGGAATGTAAACAATGAGCAGTTCTTC.

This clone was seen a single time. J is TRBJ1-1 and V is TRBV7-9; no definite D call. Germline-derived CDR1 and CDR2 are SEHNR and FQNEAQ (reference sequence). V lost 4 bases and J lost 0, with 12 bases in between. The CDR3 contains 15 residues. The CDR3 nucleotides are TGTGCCAGCAGCTCAGGTCAATCCCTGAACACTGAAGCTTTCTTT. Translating gives CASSSGQSLNTEAFF.

This chain joins TRBV2 and TRBJ2-1; 9 bases are shared with TRBD2. The V and J ends lost 2 bases and 3 bases, in that order; junction bases with no gene match: 5. From germline, CDR1 is SNHLY and CDR2 FYNNEI. The CDR3 loop spans 16 amino acids. CDR3 amino acids: CASSERTSVNYNEQFF. The CDR3 region has the DNA TGTGCCAGCAGTGAAAGGACTAGCGTTAACTACAATGAGCAGTTCTTC. The full variable domain, rest sourced from reference TRBV2 and TRBJ2-1, is EPEVTQTPSHQVTQMGQEVILRCVPISNHLYFYWYRQILGQKVEFLVSFYNNEISEKSEIFDDQFSVERPDGSNFTLKIRSTKLEDSAMYFCASSERTSVNYNEQFFGPGTRLTVL.

This clone was seen a single time. The V call is TRBV2, the J call TRBJ1-6; TRBD1 is a possible D gene (6 bases). Germline assignment: CDR1 SNHLY and CDR2 FYNNEI. The CDR3 spans 14 residues. V lost 9 bases to trimming and J lost 9 bases, with 18 bases between them. This chain's CDR3 is CASQYQGSSSPLHF. CDR3 coding DNA: TGTGCCAGTCAGTACCAGGGGAGTTCTTCACCCCTCCACTTT.

The chain carries TRBV18 and TRBJ1-4; perhaps TRBD1 as D (5 bases). V was pared by 3 bases and J by 2 bases, with 19 bases between. Germline V lookup: CDR1 KGHSH, CDR2 LQKENI. The CDR3 runs 18 residues. In nucleotides, the CDR3 is TGTGCCAGCTCACCGCAACAAACCGGGGGTCGGACTAATGAAAAACTGTTTTTT. Translating it yields CASSPQQTGGRTNEKLFF.

The chain carries TRBV5-1 and TRBJ1-5; the D is unclear. This CDR3 region has 15 residues. The V end was cut by 0 bases, the J end by 0 bases, with 7 bases between. Germline V lookup: CDR1 SGHRS, CDR2 YFSETQ. The DNA for the CDR3 is TGCGCCAGCAGCTTGGCTCCCTATAGCAATCAGCCCCAGCATTTT. This codes for CASSLAPYSNQPQHF.

This clone was counted once. The J gene is TRBJ1-2, the V gene TRBV6-1; TRBD1 is a possible D gene (6 bases). Trimming left V 1 base short and J 8 bases short, with 14 bases between. Germline V gene sequence: CDR1 MNHNS, CDR2 SASEGT. CDR3 size: 14 residues. CDR3 amino acids: CASSEVTGTRGYTF. In DNA form, the CDR3 reads TGTGCCAGCAGTGAAGTAACCGGGACAAGGGGCTACACCTTC.

The chain recombines TRBV9 with TRBJ2-7; maybe TRBD1 (5 bases). Germline CDR1 is SGDLS and CDR2 is YYNGEE. V lost 4 bases and J 0 bases, leaving 14 bases between the germline ends. This CDR3 region has 15 residues. This chain's CDR3 is CASSLGHRFSYEQYF. The CDR3 nucleotides read TGTGCCAGCAGCTTAGGACACCGTTTCTCCTACGAGCAGTACTTC.